Listed below are T cell receptor beta chains from one sample, sequenced in a study of control samples from healthy donors and cancer patients. Clones were read by immunoSEQ multiplex PCR, and TCRdb kept only the in-frame ones, dropping some. The data hold under 70,000 clones, with roughly 95% observed a single time. The sequenced sample was blood. These receptors originate from a woman younger than 35 in good health. Each CDR3 is given with its conserved first and last residue. The order of the fields is J gene, D gene, V gene, clone size, CDR3 DNA, CDR3 protein. A D gene is named only where the DNA matches it firmly. Rows may omit the clone size; those that give it use once, few, many or a size class.

J: TRBJ1-2; D: .; V: TRBV2; size: .; DNA: TGTGCCAGCAGGAAAGGCGACAGTGCTAACTATGGCTACACCTTC; CDR3: CASRKGDSANYGYTF
J: TRBJ2-5; D: TRBD1; V: TRBV15; size: .; DNA: TGTGCCACCAGCAGAACCCAAACAGGGGCAGAGACCCAGTACTTC; CDR3: CATSRTQTGAETQYF
J: TRBJ1-3; D: .; V: TRBV2; size: .; DNA: TGTGCCAGCAGTGAGGGAGGAAACACCATATATTTT; CDR3: CASSEGGNTIYF
J: TRBJ1-1; D: .; V: TRBV27; size: .; DNA: TGTGCCAGCAGTTCCCGGGGGGCAGGGTCCCTCGAAGCTTTCTTT; CDR3: CASSSRGAGSLEAFF
J: TRBJ1-2; D: .; V: TRBV12-5; size: .; DNA: TGTGCTAGGAGGGGTGGCTACACCTTC; CDR3: CARRGGYTF
J: TRBJ1-2; D: TRBD1; V: TRBV30; size: .; DNA: TGTGCCTGGAGTGTGGGACAGGGCCTTAACTATGGCTACACCTTC; CDR3: CAWSVGQGLNYGYTF
J: TRBJ1-2; D: .; V: TRBV11-2; size: .; DNA: TGTGCCAGCAGTTCCCCCTCGGAGAATAGCTATGGCTACACCTTC; CDR3: CASSSPSENSYGYTF
J: TRBJ1-1; D: .; V: TRBV21-1; size: .; DNA: TGTGCCAGCAGCAAAAGGTTCGACAGGGAGAACACTGAAGCTTTCTTT; CDR3: CASSKRFDRENTEAFF
J: TRBJ1-1; D: .; V: TRBV7-2; size: .; DNA: TGTGCCAGCAGCTCCCAGACGCTTTCGACCACTGAAGCTTTCTTT; CDR3: CASSSQTLSTTEAFF
J: TRBJ2-3; D: TRBD2; V: TRBV5-4; size: .; DNA: TGTGCCAGCAGGTTCGCTAGCGGGGGGGCTGGGGATACGCAGTATTTT; CDR3: CASRFASGGAGDTQYF
J: TRBJ2-2; D: .; V: TRBV15; size: .; DNA: TGTGCCACCAGCCCGAAATCCCGACTCCTCCGGGACTTGCCCGGGGAGCTGTTTTTT; CDR3: CATSPKSRLLRDLPGELFF
J: TRBJ1-1; D: TRBD1; V: TRBV7-9; size: .; DNA: TGTGCCAGCAGCTTAGACGCGGGACAGGGGTACACTGAAGCTTTCTTT; CDR3: CASSLDAGQGYTEAFF
J: TRBJ1-1; D: .; V: TRBV2; size: .; DNA: TGTGCCAGCAGTCTCGCCAGGGCTGAAGCTTTCTTT; CDR3: CASSLARAEAFF
J: TRBJ1-2; D: .; V: TRBV6-2/TRBV6-3; size: medium-sized; DNA: TGTGCCAGCAGTTACTCGAGTACTGGAGACACCTTC; CDR3: CASSYSSTGDTF
J: TRBJ1-1; D: .; V: TRBV4-3; size: .; DNA: TGCGCCAGCAGCCAAGATTATATGAACACTGAAGCTTTCTTT; CDR3: CASSQDYMNTEAFF
J: TRBJ1-6; D: .; V: TRBV14; size: .; DNA: TGTGCCAGCAGCGACCCCCGAGGAGGCCCGAATTCACCCCTCCACTTT; CDR3: CASSDPRGGPNSPLHF
J: TRBJ2-2; D: TRBD1; V: TRBV6-6; size: .; DNA: TGTGCCAGCAACAGGGGCAGTGGGACCGGGGAGCTGTTTTTT; CDR3: CASNRGSGTGELFF
J: TRBJ1-1; D: .; V: TRBV6-2/TRBV6-3; size: .; DNA: TGTGCCAGCAGTCCGAACAGTGATGGACACATCGCTGAAGCTTTCTTT; CDR3: CASSPNSDGHIAEAFF
J: TRBJ1-1; D: .; V: TRBV4-1; size: .; DNA: TGCGCCAGCAGCCAAGAGCGTAAGGCGAACACTGAAGCTTTCTTT; CDR3: CASSQERKANTEAFF
J: TRBJ1-2; D: .; V: TRBV15; size: few; DNA: TGTGCCACCAGCAGAGATCTGGGGGTGTATGGCTACACCTTC; CDR3: CATSRDLGVYGYTF
J: TRBJ1-6; D: TRBD1; V: TRBV19; size: .; DNA: TGTGCCAGTAGGGGTGGACAGGGGGCGCATAATTCACCCCTCCACTTT; CDR3: CASRGGQGAHNSPLHF
J: TRBJ1-2; D: .; V: TRBV9; size: .; DNA: TGTGCCAGCGGACAGAACCTAAACCTAAACTATGGCTACACCTTC; CDR3: CASGQNLNLNYGYTF
J: TRBJ2-3; D: .; V: TRBV7-2; size: .; DNA: TGTGCCAGCAGCTTAGCCACCATCCCCGCCTCAGATACGCAGTATTTT; CDR3: CASSLATIPASDTQYF
J: TRBJ1-5; D: .; V: TRBV7-8; size: .; DNA: TGTGCCAGCAGTCCAGGGGTAGATAGCAATCAGCCCCAGCATTTT; CDR3: CASSPGVDSNQPQHF
J: TRBJ1-3; D: .; V: TRBV19; size: .; DNA: TGTGCCACCTCATGGGCCCGGGGGGCCGGAAACACCATATATTTT; CDR3: CATSWARGAGNTIYF
J: TRBJ2-7; D: .; V: TRBV9; size: .; DNA: TGTGCCAGCAGCGTAGTGGAGGGTTCCGAGCAGTACTTC; CDR3: CASSVVEGSEQYF
J: TRBJ2-1; D: TRBD1; V: TRBV6-5; size: .; DNA: TGTGCCAGCAGTCTCGGGACAGGGTGGACGGATGAGCAGTTCTTC; CDR3: CASSLGTGWTDEQFF
J: TRBJ2-3; D: .; V: TRBV7-2; size: .; DNA: TGTGCCAGCAGCTTAGCGTTGGGCACAGATACGCAGTATTTT; CDR3: CASSLALGTDTQYF
J: TRBJ2-3; D: TRBD2; V: TRBV6-4; size: .; DNA: TGTGCCAGCAAACAACTAGCGGGGGGATCGGATACGCAGTATTTT; CDR3: CASKQLAGGSDTQYF
J: TRBJ2-3; D: TRBD2; V: TRBV5-1; size: .; DNA: TGCGCCAGCAGCTTGGCCATGGTAGCGGGGTACACAGATACGCAGTATTTT; CDR3: CASSLAMVAGYTDTQYF
J: TRBJ1-3; D: .; V: TRBV6-1; size: .; DNA: TGTGCCAGCAGTGAAGGGGGCTATCTTCGCTTCTCTGGAAACACCATATATTTT; CDR3: CASSEGGYLRFSGNTIYF
J: TRBJ1-2; D: .; V: TRBV19; size: .; DNA: TGTGCCAGTAAGGAGGAGGGTCGGGGCTATGGCTACACCTTC; CDR3: CASKEEGRGYGYTF